This T cell receptor beta chain was captured by sequencing in a study of regulatory T cells in long-lasting Graves disease (dated by TCRdb to the early 2020s). General notes on the study: In the newly diagnosed Graves' disease group, patients had been taking antithyroid drugs for less than 3 months. Peripheral blood TCR sequencing and RNA sequencing compared persistent Graves' disease patients with newly diagnosed Graves' disease patients. The study was conducted in China and was registered as a clinical trial. TCR sequencing covered approximately 13 persistent and around 20 newly diagnosed Graves' disease patients, around 35 samples in total.

Libraries were prepared through multiplex PCR. The listed sequencing device is Illumina HiSeq 4000. To build TCR beta libraries, CDR3 regions were amplified by Arm-PCR using iRepertoire HTBI primers. Before sequencing, the PCR products underwent gel purification. The authors processed their data as follows. A total of fewer than 70 TRBV and some 13 TRBJ segments were identified across samples and were used for gene usage analysis of CDR3 amino acid clonotypes. COPE and FqMerger were used to merge the filtered high-quality paired reads into contigs. BLAST was used to align contigs to IMGT TRBV, TRBD and TRBJ reference genes, with CDR3 defined following IMGT. Any clonotype with a frequency above 0.1% was counted as a highly expanded clone. Shannon entropy served as the measure of repertoire diversity, while the Gini coefficient captured V-J evenness. Public clonotypes were defined as clonotypes shared by more than one individual. The public reads were reanalyzed by TCRdb: fastp trimming at Q25, MiXCR alignment, in-frame beta chains only. Every entry covers one CDR3 protein and lists the most common genes and DNA from its rows. TCRdb, not the authors, supplied the V and J calls. The sample includes about 470,000 distinct CDR3 sequences, with about 16% observed a single time. Of the sample, 12% is held by the ten largest clones.

This specimen's time point label, interpreted: newly diagnosed GD, antithyroid drugs for less than 3 months. For both TCR sequencing and RNA sequencing, RNA was extracted from PBMCs using TRIzol. The diagnosis of Graves' disease was made according to American Thyroid Association guidelines. Patients were recruited from an endocrinology department in Xi'an, China. From each patient, about 9 milliliters of peripheral blood was collected into an EDTA anticoagulant tube. PBMCs were isolated by Ficoll Paque Plus density gradient separation without further T cell sorting. An Agilent 2100 Bioanalyzer and agarose gel were used to check RNA quality, and a NanoDrop 2000 was used to measure RNA concentration. The CDR1 and CDR2 encoded by the germline V gene (reference sequence) are DFQATT and SNEGSKA. For this chain, trimming is 4 bases at the V end and 5 bases at the J end, and the number of junction bases without a gene match is 7. The CDR3 spans 13 residues, from the cysteine through the phenylalanine. CDR3 DNA only is kept here, 39 bases in frame from base 1.

Study-level results and caveats: More public clonotypes were shared among persistent patients (fewer than 3,000) than among newly diagnosed patients (more than 900). Compared with newly diagnosed patients, patients with persistent Graves' disease had lower TCR Shannon entropy and fewer highly expanded clones, which suggests clonal expansion. The authors acknowledged the small sample size as a limitation that may reduce accuracy. Sequencing and analysis were limited to the TCR beta chain. TRBV28, TRBJ1-2 and TRBJ2-5 were preferentially used in persistent disease, while TRBV20-1 and TRBJ2-1 were favored in newly diagnosed disease. The study examined only peripheral blood because the primary lesion, thyroid tissue, could not be accessed.

Comments on this clonotype: What antigen it recognizes has not been identified. Base quality data are lacking; no much larger clone is found one base away.

These data were also filed under a second study, of T cells in Graves' hyperthyroidism and ophthalmopathy. From that second study: A patient counted as having stable Graves' hyperthyroidism if no progression to ophthalmopathy occurred over 18 months of follow-up. The hyperthyroidism patients were between 18 and 65 years old and newly diagnosed, with a disease duration of less than 2 months. Exclusion was applied to patients with uncontrolled infections, other autoimmune diseases, pregnancy or lactation. Diagnoses were established on the basis of clinical symptoms, serum thyroxine and TRAb, thyroid ultrasound, and orbital computed tomography. The first round of RT-PCR for the TCR CDR3 was performed with the HTBI primer set and the Qiagen OneStep RT-PCR kit. Blood samples also contained most of the expanded thyroid clonotypes (frequency above 0.001), which suggests that blood repertoires may reflect thyroid immune responses. Ophthalmopathy was separated from stable hyperthyroidism by a 13 V-J signature model, with roughly 88% sensitivity and just over 81% specificity obtained in cross-validation and 80%/75% obtained in testing. During validation, the model predicted progression to ophthalmopathy a median of around six months ahead of onset, with roughly 65% sensitivity and 72.22% specificity. TCR V-J signatures able to tell the groups apart were searched for in a discovery cohort of more than 90 patients, of whom 43 had Graves' ophthalmopathy and 57 had stable Graves' hyperthyroidism. Prospective prediction of ophthalmopathy was tested in an independent validation cohort of 18 to 20 hyperthyroidism patients and 15 to 17 patients who later progressed to ophthalmopathy. For training and testing, the roughly 97 patients in the discovery cohort were randomly divided in a 7:3 ratio. Thyroid tissue and blood T-cell repertoires from six Graves' hyperthyroidism patients were also compared in the study. Following sampling, methimazole starting at 30 mg daily was given to hyperthyroidism patients, and high-dose intravenous methylprednisolone was given to ophthalmopathy patients. Libraries were constructed in a second round of multiplex PCR, after which size selection and purification were performed. Sequencing of the libraries was done on an Illumina HiSeq2000 using paired-end 100 bp reads. SOAPnuke was used to process the raw data, removing reads that contained adapters or uncalled bases, had a mean Phred below 15, or lacked an exact match to the constant primer or identifier. High-quality paired reads were merged with COPE v1.2.5, and unique nucleotide sequences were defined as clonotypes. MiTCR v1.1 was used to align clonotypes to the IMGT TRBV, TRBD and TRBJ reference segments. The analysis was restricted to V-J combinations with a frequency above 0.0001, which together covered 98% to 99.2% of the repertoires. A TCS score was defined as the ratio of F50 (clonal expansion) to E x V (chaos), with BLOSUM62-based TCRdist applied between CDR3 peptides within each V-J. Welch's t-statistics and random forest reduced several hundred V-J features to under 15, which were used in a naive Bayes classifier (R e1071). No statistical method was used to set the sample size in advance, and investigators knew the group allocation. The paper describes TCR Vbeta CDR3 sequencing of 120 to 150 peripheral blood samples, made up of 40 to 45 ophthalmopathy patients, roughly 72 hyperthyroidism patients and 17 progressor patients.

This receptor was obtained from a man between 40 and 49 years old with Graves disease. Donor details come from another sample of the same person, matched by shared clones. The sample consisted of peripheral blood mononuclear cells (PBMCs), taken at new diagnosis, from a patient treated with antithyroid drugs. The chain joins TRBV20-1 to TRBJ1-1; 7 bases in the middle match TRBD1. The bases are TGCAGTGCTACTACAGGGGTAATGACTGAAGCTTTCTTT. Translated, this gives CSATTGVMTEAFF.